These 26 T cell receptor beta chains share one sample of origin, sequenced in a study of early T cells in non-severe SARS-CoV-2 infection. TCRdb recomputed calls from the 5' RACE reads with MiXCR, one row per CDR3 protein. This sample has fewer than 35,000 distinct CDR3 sequences, with roughly 4.4% found just once. The sequenced sample was whole blood. The source of these receptors is an adult who was a healthcare worker with PCR-confirmed SARS-CoV-2 infection or an uninfected control (not recorded which).

This clonotype came up many times. CDR3 sequence reads: CASSKGSGRNEQFF. In DNA, the CDR3 is TGTGCCAGCAGCAAAGGTAGCGGGAGGAATGAGCAGTTCTTC. The rearrangement uses TRBV11-2 and TRBJ2-1; the match to TRBD2 covers 10 bases. Trimming removed 5 bases from V and 7 bases from J; junction bases left unmatched: 5. The CDR3 has 14 amino acids. Germline lookup yields CDR1 SGHAT and CDR2 FQNNGV. The full variable domain, its missing parts supplied by reference TRBV11-2 and TRBJ2-1, is EAGVAQSPRYKIIEKRQSVAFWCNPISGHATLYWYQQILGQGPKLLIQFQNNGVVDDSQLPKDRFSAERLKGVDSTLKIQPAKLEDSAVYLCASSKGSGRNEQFFGPGTRLTVL.

This clonotype showed up many times. The chain couples TRBV29-1 to TRBJ2-3, with TRBD1 matching 8 bases. The CDR3 is made up of 15 amino acids. J gave up 0 bases and V 5 bases, and 7 bases lay outside the gene matches. Germline CDR1 and CDR2: SQVTM and ANQGSEA. CDR3 nucleotides: TGCAGCGTTCCAAGACAGGGGCCCAGCACAGATACGCAGTATTTT. Its translation: CSVPRQGPSTDTQYF.

This clonotype rates as medium-sized (0.01 to 0.1%). The V call is TRBV7-6, the J call TRBJ1-2; TRBD1 agrees at 7 bases. V was clipped by 5 bases and J by 4 bases; unmatched bases: 4. This CDR3 contains 13 residues. Germline CDR1 is SGHVS and CDR2 is FNYEAQ. Written as DNA, the CDR3 is TGTGCCAGCAGCCCGACAGGGATCTATGGCTACACCTTC. This codes for CASSPTGIYGYTF.

By proportion, this clonotype is medium-sized. This rearrangement joins TRBV7-6 to TRBJ1-1; tentative D call: TRBD1 (5 bases). The CDR3 loop spans 13 amino acids. V shed 5 bases and J shed 7 bases, with 14 bases lying between them. From germline, CDR1 is SGHVS and CDR2 FNYEAQ. CDR3 coding DNA: TGTGCCAGCAGCCGAAACCGGGACGGTGAAGCTTTCTTT. This translates into CASSRNRDGEAFF.

This clonotype is labeled as medium-sized. A much larger clone is a single base away; this may be a read error. The V call is TRBV4-3, the J call TRBJ2-1, with 12 bases aligning to TRBD2. The CDR3 length is 15 residues. CDR1 and CDR2 (germline): LGHNA, YSLEER. The junction had 3 bases not matched to a gene; V was cut back by 4 bases and J by 5 bases. The CDR3 DNA reads as TGCGCCAGCAGCCTAACTAGCGGGAGGAACAATGAGCAGTTCTTC. Its protein product is CASSLTSGRNNEQFF.

At least ten counts were recorded for this clonotype. The rearrangement links TRBV12-3 or TRBV12-4 to TRBJ2-5, with 10 bases that match TRBD2. This CDR3 comprises 13 residues. The J segment lost 3 bases and the V segment lost 6 bases, leaving 1 base of the junction unmatched. The CDR3 DNA is TGTGCCAGCAGGCTAGCGGGAGAAGAGACCCAGTACTTC. This encodes CASRLAGEETQYF.

In this sample, this clonotype turned up many times. The V and J genes are TRBV6-2 or TRBV6-3 and TRBJ1-1; no clear D gene. Germline V CDR1 and CDR2: MNHEY, SVGEGT. CDR3 length equals 14 residues. The ends were cut back, 2 bases at V and 4 bases at J, with 11 bases in the middle. The DNA of the CDR3 is TGTGCCAGCAGTTACGGAGGTTTGAGCACTGAAGCTTTCTTT. It specifies CASSYGGLSTEAFF.

This clonotype was counted ten times or more. This chain connects TRBV28 to TRBJ1-1; D not certain. The V and J ends lost 4 bases and 6 bases respectively, with 18 bases between them. Per germline, CDR1 MDHEN and CDR2 SYDVKM. The length of the CDR3 is 15 residues. CDR3: CASSSPPIPWAEAFF. The CDR3 DNA reads as TGTGCCAGCAGTTCACCTCCAATACCTTGGGCTGAAGCTTTCTTT.

This clonotype was seen at least ten times. The chain uses TRBV5-1 and TRBJ1-3; D gene uncertain. Germline CDR1 and CDR2: SGHRS and YFSETQ. Between the trimmed V and J ends, which lost 0 bases and 0 bases, there was a span of 7 bases. The CDR3 is made up of 15 amino acids. The CDR3 spells CASSLGPISGNTIYF. The CDR3, as DNA: TGCGCCAGCAGCTTGGGCCCGATCTCTGGAAACACCATATATTTT.

This clonotype was counted at least ten times. This chain joins TRBV11-3 and TRBJ2-7; no reliable D call. Per the germline V gene, CDR1 is SGHNT and CDR2 is YENEEA. This CDR3 has 14 residues. Between the trimmed V and J ends, which lost 0 bases and 3 bases, there was a span of 9 bases. DNA of the CDR3: TGTGCCAGCAGCTTAGAAGGACCGAACTACGAGCAGTACGTC. This gives the protein CASSLEGPNYEQYV.

Within the sample, this clonotype is medium-sized. The rearrangement links TRBV5-1 to TRBJ2-7, with a tentative D call TRBD1 (5 bases). Germline V gene sequence: CDR1 SGHRS, CDR2 YFSETQ. V gave up 0 bases and J gave up 0 bases, with 10 bases separating them. This CDR3 has 15 amino acids. CDR3 nucleotides: TGCGCCAGCAGCTTGGGTCCAGGGTTCTCCTACGAGCAGTACTTC. Amino acids: CASSLGPGFSYEQYF.

This clonotype showed up many times. The V gene is TRBV20-1, the J gene TRBJ1-1; D remains ambiguous. CDR1 and CDR2 (germline): DFQATT, SNEGSKA (reference sequence). The ends were cut back, 5 bases at V and 0 bases at J, with 10 bases in the middle. CDR3 length: 13 residues. This CDR3 is CSAPRDLNTEAFF. CDR3 DNA: TGCAGTGCTCCTAGAGACCTGAACACTGAAGCTTTCTTT.

This clonotype has ten or more counts. The V gene is TRBV10-3, the J gene TRBJ2-2; 9 bases agree with TRBD2. Germline V gene sequence: CDR1 ENHRY, CDR2 SYGVKD. J was trimmed by 1 base and V by 5 bases; bases with no gene match: 2. The CDR3 loop spans 15 amino acids. The DNA of the CDR3 is TGTGCCATCAGTCCGACTAGCGGGAACACCGGGGAGCTGTTTTTT. This encodes CAISPTSGNTGELFF.

The genes are TRBV20-1 and TRBJ1-4; the D gene is possibly TRBD1 (6 bases). Germline values: CDR1 DFQATT, CDR2 SNEGSKA (reference sequence). The CDR3 contains 15 residues. Trimming removed 0 bases from V and 5 bases from J, with 13 bases in between. Here the CDR3 reads CSARDRGGPNEKLFF. The CDR3, as DNA: TGCAGTGCTAGAGACCGCGGGGGGCCCAATGAAAAACTGTTTTTT.

This clonotype is medium-sized by share. The rearrangement joins TRBV18 to TRBJ2-7, with 9 bases matching TRBD1. After removal of 2 bases from V and 3 bases from J, the junction contained 8 bases not matched to a gene. The germline V gene has CDR1 KGHSH and CDR2 LQKENI. The CDR3 totals 16 residues. CDR3 sequence (DNA): TGTGCCAGCTCACCAGCCGGGACAGGGACTCTCTACGAGCAGTACTTC. Its protein is CASSPAGTGTLYEQYF.

At least ten counts were recorded for this clonotype. The chain links TRBV7-6 to TRBJ2-1, with 7 bases lining up with TRBD2. CDR3 length equals 15 residues. V lost 0 bases, J lost 4 bases, and 3 bases stayed unmatched. Germline-derived CDR1 and CDR2 are SGHVS and FNYEAQ. CDR3 DNA: TGTGCCAGCAGCTTAGCGGCGGGAGAGTACAATGAGCAGTTCTTC. Its translation: CASSLAAGEYNEQFF.

This sequence joins TRBV28 and TRBJ2-1; weak D call: TRBD2 (6 bases). The ends were cut back, 3 bases at V and 1 base at J, with 7 bases in the middle. The CDR3 contains 14 residues. Germline values: CDR1 MDHEN, CDR2 SYDVKM. CDR3 protein: CASSFLASYNEQFF. As DNA, the CDR3 is TGTGCCAGCAGTTTTCTAGCGTCCTACAATGAGCAGTTCTTC.

In this sample, this clonotype turned up many times. The V gene is TRBV20-1, the J gene TRBJ2-3; 7 bases line up with TRBD1. The CDR3 totals 13 residues. Losses at the gene ends were 7 bases for V and 1 base for J; bases not matched to a gene: 5. Germline CDR1 reads DFQATT; CDR2 reads SNEGSKA (reference sequence). The CDR3 spells CSERDSRTDTQYF. In nucleotides, the CDR3 is TGCAGTGAAAGGGACAGTCGCACAGATACGCAGTATTTT.

This clonotype occurred many times. The V call is TRBV19, the J call TRBJ2-3; perhaps TRBD2 as D (5 bases). Trimming took 4 bases from V and 5 from J, leaving 13 bases between them. In germline, CDR1 is LNHDA, CDR2 SQIVND (reference sequence). This CDR3 has 14 residues. CDR3 loop: CASSRATMVDTQYF. DNA of the CDR3: TGTGCCAGTAGTAGGGCGACTATGGTAGATACGCAGTATTTT.

In its sample, this clonotype was seen many times. The chain joins TRBV5-1 to TRBJ2-2; 11 positions match TRBD2. J lost 8 bases, V lost 1 base, and 4 bases had no gene match. There are 15 residues in the CDR3. The germline gives CDR1 SGHRS, CDR2 YFSETQ. The CDR3 bases are TGCGCCAGCAGCTTGACTAGCGGGAGTATGGGGGAGCTGTTTTTT. As protein: CASSLTSGSMGELFF.

This clonotype has at least ten counts. The J gene is TRBJ1-2, the V gene TRBV9; D gene unclear. This CDR3 has 14 residues. V was cut by 2 bases and J by 4 bases, with 12 bases left in between. Germline CDR1 reads SGDLS; CDR2 reads YYNGEE. The CDR3 reads CASSVGRAFYGYTF. The CDR3 region has the DNA TGTGCCAGCAGCGTTGGTAGAGCTTTCTATGGCTACACCTTC.

The sample holds many counts of this clonotype. The rearrangement joins TRBV6-2 or TRBV6-3 to TRBJ2-5; 9 positions match TRBD2. The length of the CDR3 is 15 residues. In germline, CDR1 is MNHEY, CDR2 SVGEGT. Germline trimming cut 0 bases from V and 6 bases from J; bases unmatched to any gene: 5. This CDR3 is CASSYSGSGSQTQYF. The DNA of the CDR3 is TGTGCCAGCAGTTACTCAGGTAGCGGGAGCCAGACCCAGTACTTC.

This clonotype was recorded at least ten times. The rearrangement links TRBV5-1 to TRBJ2-1, with 10 bases matching TRBD1. In germline, CDR1 is SGHRS, CDR2 YFSETQ. The junction had 7 bases not matched to a gene; V was cut back by 7 bases and J by 3 bases. The CDR3 spans 15 residues. The CDR3 here is CASFRTGGIYNEQFF. DNA of the CDR3: TGCGCCAGCTTCCGGACAGGGGGTATCTACAATGAGCAGTTCTTC.

At least ten counts were recorded for this clonotype. The chain has TRBV4-3 and TRBJ2-7; D not resolved. Between the trimmed V and J ends, which lost 0 bases and 5 bases, there was a span of 20 bases. The CDR3 consists of 17 residues. CDR1 and CDR2 (germline): LGHNA, YSLEER. CDR3 protein: CASSQEKIEVGDHEQYF. The CDR3 nucleotides are TGCGCCAGCAGCCAAGAGAAGATCGAGGTCGGAGACCACGAGCAGTACTTC.

The table lists this clonotype with a few counts. CDR3 sequence (DNA): TGTGCCAGCAGCAAAGGGAGGGGAGCCAAAAACATTCAGTACTTC. As protein: CASSKGRGAKNIQYF. The V gene is TRBV21-1, the J gene TRBJ2-4; TRBD2 is taken as the D call from the table, unchecked against the DNA. TRBV21-1 is described as a pseudogene. This CDR3 spans 15 amino acids.

This clonotype was seen at least ten times. The chain uses TRBV7-9 and TRBJ2-1; possible D gene TRBD2, 6 bases. The ends were cut back, 4 bases at V and 8 bases at J, with 15 bases in the middle. CDR3 length equals 14 residues. Germline V CDR1 and CDR2: SEHNR, FQNEAQ (reference sequence). The CDR3 sequence is CASSSRLVFDEQFF. The DNA for the CDR3 is TGTGCCAGCAGCTCACGACTAGTTTTCGATGAGCAGTTCTTC.